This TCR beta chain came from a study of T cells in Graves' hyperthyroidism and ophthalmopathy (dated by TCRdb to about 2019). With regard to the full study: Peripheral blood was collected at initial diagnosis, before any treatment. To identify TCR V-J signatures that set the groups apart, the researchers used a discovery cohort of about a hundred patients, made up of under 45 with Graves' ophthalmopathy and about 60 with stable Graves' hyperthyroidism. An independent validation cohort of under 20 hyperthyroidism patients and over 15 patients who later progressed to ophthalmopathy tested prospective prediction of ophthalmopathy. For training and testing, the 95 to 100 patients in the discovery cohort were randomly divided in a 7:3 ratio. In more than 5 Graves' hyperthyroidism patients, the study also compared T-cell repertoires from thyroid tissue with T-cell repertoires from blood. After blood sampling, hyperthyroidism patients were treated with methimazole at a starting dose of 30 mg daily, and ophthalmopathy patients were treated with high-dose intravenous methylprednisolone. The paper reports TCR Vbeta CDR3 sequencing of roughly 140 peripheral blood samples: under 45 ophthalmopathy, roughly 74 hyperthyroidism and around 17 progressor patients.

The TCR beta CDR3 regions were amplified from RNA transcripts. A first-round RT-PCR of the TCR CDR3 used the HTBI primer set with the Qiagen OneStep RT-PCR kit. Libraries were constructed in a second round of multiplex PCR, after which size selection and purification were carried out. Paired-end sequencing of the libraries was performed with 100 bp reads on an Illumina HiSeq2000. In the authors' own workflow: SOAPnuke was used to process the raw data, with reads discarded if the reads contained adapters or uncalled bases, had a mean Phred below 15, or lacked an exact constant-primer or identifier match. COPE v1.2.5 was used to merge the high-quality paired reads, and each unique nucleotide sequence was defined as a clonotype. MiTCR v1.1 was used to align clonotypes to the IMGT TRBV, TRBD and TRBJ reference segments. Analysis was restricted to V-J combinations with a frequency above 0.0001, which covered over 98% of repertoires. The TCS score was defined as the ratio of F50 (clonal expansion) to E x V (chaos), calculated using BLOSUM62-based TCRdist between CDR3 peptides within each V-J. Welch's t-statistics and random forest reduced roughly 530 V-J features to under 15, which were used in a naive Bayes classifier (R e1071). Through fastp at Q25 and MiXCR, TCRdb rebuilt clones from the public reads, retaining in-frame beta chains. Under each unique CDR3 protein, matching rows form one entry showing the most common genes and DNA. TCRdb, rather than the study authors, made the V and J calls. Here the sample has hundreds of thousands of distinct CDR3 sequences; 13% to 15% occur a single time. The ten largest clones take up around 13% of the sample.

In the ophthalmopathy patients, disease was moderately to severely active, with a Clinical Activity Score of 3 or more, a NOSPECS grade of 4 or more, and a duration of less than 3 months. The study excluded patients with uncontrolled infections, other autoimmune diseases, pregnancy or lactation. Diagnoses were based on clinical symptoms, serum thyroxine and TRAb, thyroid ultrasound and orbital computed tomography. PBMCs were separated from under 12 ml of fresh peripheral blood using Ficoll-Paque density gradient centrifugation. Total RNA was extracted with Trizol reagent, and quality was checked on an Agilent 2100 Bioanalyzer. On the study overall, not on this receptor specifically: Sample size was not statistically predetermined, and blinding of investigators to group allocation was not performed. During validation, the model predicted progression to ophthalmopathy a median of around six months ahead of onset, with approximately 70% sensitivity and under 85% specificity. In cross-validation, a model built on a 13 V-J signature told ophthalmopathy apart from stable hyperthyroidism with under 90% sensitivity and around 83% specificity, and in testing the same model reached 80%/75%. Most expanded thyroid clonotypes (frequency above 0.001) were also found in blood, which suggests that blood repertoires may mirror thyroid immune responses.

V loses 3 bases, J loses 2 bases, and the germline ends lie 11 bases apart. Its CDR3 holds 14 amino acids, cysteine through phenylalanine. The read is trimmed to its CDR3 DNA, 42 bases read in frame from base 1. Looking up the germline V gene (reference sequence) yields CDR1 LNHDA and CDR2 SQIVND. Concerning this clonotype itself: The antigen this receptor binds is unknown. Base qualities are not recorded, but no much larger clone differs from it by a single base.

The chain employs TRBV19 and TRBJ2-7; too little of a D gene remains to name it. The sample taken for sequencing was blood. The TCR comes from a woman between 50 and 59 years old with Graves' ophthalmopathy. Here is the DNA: TGTGCCAGTAGTATTACGTTCCTGACCTACGAGCAGTACTTC. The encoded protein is CASSITFLTYEQYF.